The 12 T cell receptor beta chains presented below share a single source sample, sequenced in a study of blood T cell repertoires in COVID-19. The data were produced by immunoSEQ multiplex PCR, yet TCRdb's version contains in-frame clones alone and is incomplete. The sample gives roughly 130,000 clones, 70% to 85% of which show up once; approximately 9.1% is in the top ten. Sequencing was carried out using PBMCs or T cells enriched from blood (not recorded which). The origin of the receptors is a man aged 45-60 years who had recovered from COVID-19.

CDR3 residues: CASSLDAGAPVGTQYF. The CDR3 coding sequence is TGTGCCAGCAGCTTAGACGCAGGGGCCCCCGTTGGCACCCAGTACTTC. The rearrangement uses TRBV7-8 and TRBJ2-5, with D possibly being TRBD1 (6 bases). CDR1 and CDR2 (germline): SGHVS, FQNEAQ. Between the trimmed V and J ends, which lost 1 base and 8 bases, there was a span of 20 bases. This CDR3 is built from 16 residues.

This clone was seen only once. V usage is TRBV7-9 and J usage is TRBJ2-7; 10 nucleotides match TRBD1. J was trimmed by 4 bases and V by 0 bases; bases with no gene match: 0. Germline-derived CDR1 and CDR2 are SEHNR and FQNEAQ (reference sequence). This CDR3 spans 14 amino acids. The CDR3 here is CASSLAGQGYEQYF. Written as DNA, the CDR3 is TGTGCCAGCAGCTTAGCGGGACAGGGGTACGAGCAGTACTTC.

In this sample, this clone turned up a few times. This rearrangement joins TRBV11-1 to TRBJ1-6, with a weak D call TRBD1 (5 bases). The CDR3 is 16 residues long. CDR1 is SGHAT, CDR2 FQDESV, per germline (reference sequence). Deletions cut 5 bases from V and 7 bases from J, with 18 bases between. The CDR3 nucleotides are TGTGCCAGCAGCACCAGAGGACCAGGGTCGAATTCACCCCTCCACTTT. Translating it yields CASSTRGPGSNSPLHF.

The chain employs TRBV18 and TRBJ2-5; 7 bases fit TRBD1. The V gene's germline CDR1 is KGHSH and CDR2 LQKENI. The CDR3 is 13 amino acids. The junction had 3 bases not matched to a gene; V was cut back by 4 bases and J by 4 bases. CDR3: CASSRGGVETQYF. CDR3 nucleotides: TGTGCCAGCTCACGAGGGGGCGTAGAGACCCAGTACTTC.

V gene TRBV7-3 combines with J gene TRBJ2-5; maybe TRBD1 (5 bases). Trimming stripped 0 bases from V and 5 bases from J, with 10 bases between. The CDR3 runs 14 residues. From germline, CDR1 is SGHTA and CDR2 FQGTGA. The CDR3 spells CASSLTAGNETQYF. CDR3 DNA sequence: TGTGCCAGCAGCTTAACCGCAGGGAACGAGACCCAGTACTTC.

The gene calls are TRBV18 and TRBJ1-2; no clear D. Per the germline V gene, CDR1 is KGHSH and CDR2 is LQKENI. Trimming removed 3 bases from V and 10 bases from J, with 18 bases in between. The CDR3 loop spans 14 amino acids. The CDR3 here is CASSPPGRKGDYTF. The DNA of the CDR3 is TGTGCCAGCTCACCGCCGGGTAGGAAAGGTGACTACACCTTC. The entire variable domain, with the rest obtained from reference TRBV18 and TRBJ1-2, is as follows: NAGVMQNPRHLVRRRGQEARLRCSPMKGHSHVYWYRQLPEEGLKFMVYLQKENIIDESGMPKERFSAEFPKEGPSILRIQQVVRGDSAAYFCASSPPGRKGDYTFGSGTRLTVV.

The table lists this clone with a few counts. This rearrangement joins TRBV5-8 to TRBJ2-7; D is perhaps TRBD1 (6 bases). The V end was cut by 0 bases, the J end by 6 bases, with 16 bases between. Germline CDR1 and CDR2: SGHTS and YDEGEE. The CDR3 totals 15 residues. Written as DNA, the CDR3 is TGTGCCAGCAGCTTGGAGGTCAGGGGATATGGCGAGCAGTACTTC. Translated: CASSLEVRGYGEQYF.

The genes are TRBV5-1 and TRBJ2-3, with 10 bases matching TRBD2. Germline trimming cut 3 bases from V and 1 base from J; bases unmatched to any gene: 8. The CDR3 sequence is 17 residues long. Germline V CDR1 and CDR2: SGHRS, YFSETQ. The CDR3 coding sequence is TGCGCCAGCAGCTCCGTGGTAGCGGGGGGCCGCACAGATACGCAGTATTTT. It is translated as CASSSVVAGGRTDTQYF.

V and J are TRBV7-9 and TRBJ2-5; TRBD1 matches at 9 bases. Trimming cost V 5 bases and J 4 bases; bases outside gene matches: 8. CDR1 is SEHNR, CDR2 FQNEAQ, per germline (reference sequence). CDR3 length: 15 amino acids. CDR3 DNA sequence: TGTGCCAGCAGCCAAAGACAGGGGGTTTTAGAGACCCAGTACTTC. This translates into CASSQRQGVLETQYF.

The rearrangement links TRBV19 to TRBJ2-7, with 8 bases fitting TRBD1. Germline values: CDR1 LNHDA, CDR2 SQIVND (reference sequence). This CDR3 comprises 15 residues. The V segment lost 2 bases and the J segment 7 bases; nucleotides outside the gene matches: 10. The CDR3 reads CASSIQGAPTEEQYF. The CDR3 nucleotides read TGTGCCAGTAGTATACAGGGGGCCCCAACTGAAGAGCAGTACTTC.

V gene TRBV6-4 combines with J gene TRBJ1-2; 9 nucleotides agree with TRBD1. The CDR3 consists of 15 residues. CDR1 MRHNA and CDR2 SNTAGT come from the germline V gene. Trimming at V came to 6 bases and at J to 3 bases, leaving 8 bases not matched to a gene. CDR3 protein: CASRPGQGTYYGYTF. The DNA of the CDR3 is TGTGCCAGCAGACCGGGACAGGGAACTTACTATGGCTACACCTTC.

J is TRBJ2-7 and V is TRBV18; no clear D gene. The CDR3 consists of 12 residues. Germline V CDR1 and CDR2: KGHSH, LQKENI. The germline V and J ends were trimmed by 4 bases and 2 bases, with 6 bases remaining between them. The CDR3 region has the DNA TGTGCCAGCTCACTAAATGCCTACGAGCAGTACTTC. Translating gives CASSLNAYEQYF.